One T cell receptor beta chain is described in this entry. Its antigen is as yet unknown. PCR involved 60 Vbeta and 13 Jbeta primers. Profiling relied on immunoSEQ multiplex PCR, and the TCRdb table lists in-frame clones only, not all of them. The sample holds roughly 130,000 clones, more than 60% seen once. This CDR3 comprises 17 residues. Germline lookup yields CDR1 SEHNR and CDR2 FQNEAQ (reference sequence). Trimming took 0 bases from V and 2 from J; bases not matched to a gene: 9. The sample originates from a study of cytomegalovirus exposure and HLA in healthy donors. The overall study: In a previous analysis, some 110 million unique TCR beta sequences were found from 150 million to 200 million T cells.

Study-level findings and limits: There were 164 TCR beta chains listed as cytomegalovirus-associated.

The sample consisted of PBMCs. V gene TRBV7-9 combines with J gene TRBJ2-5; 7 nucleotides line up with TRBD1. This TCR derives from a male donor in good health and CMV-seronegative. The CDR3 bases are TGTGCCAGCAGCTTAGCCGGGACAGAGGACTTACAAGAGACCCAGTACTTC. This translates into CASSLAGTEDLQETQYF.